One sample yielded the 30 T cell receptor beta chains listed below, sequenced in a study of stem cell transplantation in POMP-related autoinflammatory disease (dated by TCRdb to the early 2020s). According to the study, the label for this sample's time point signals: before hematopoietic stem cell transplant. The protocol used for the library was the immunoSEQ multiplex PCR assay. TCRdb obtained this table from immuneACCESS and retained in-frame rearrangements with V and J assigned. These tables miss some clones; where compared with another copy, unresolved V genes account for less than half of the shortfall, and the remainder is unexplained. Present in this sample are more than 25,000 clones, roughly 88% of which were seen just once. 0.55% to 0.9% of the sample lies in the top ten. The sequenced sample was CD4+ T cells from PBMCs, obtained before stem cell transplantation. Source of these receptors: a human donor with POMP-related autoinflammation and immune dysregulation (PRAID).

The chain joins TRBV6-1 to TRBJ1-1; D is ambiguous. The CDR3 extends over 12 amino acids. Germline V CDR1 and CDR2: MNHNS, SASEGT. Trimming took off 4 bases at V and 7 bases at J, with 10 bases between the two ends. CDR3: CASSGRADEAFF. CDR3 DNA: TGTGCCAGCAGTGGGCGGGCAGATGAAGCTTTCTTT.

The chain employs TRBV5-4 and TRBJ2-3, with 7 bases aligning to TRBD1. V lost 4 bases, J lost 6 bases, and 20 bases stayed unmatched. Germline CDR1 is SGHNT and CDR2 is YYREEE (reference sequence). This CDR3 is built from 18 residues. CDR3 amino acids: CASSQGTYGTASLDTQYF. The CDR3 DNA reads TGTGCCAGCAGCCAAGGTACCTACGGGACAGCGAGTCTGGATACGCAGTATTTT. The entire variable domain, with the rest obtained from reference TRBV5-4 and TRBJ2-3, is as follows: ETGVTQSPTHLIKTRGQQVTLRCSSQSGHNTVSWYQQALGQGPQFIFQYYREEENGRGNFPPRFSGLQFPNYSSELNVNALELDDSALYLCASSQGTYGTASLDTQYFGPGTRLTVL.

J is TRBJ2-5 and V is TRBV7-7; D remains unclear. This CDR3 is 15 amino acids long. CDR1 SSHAT and CDR2 FNYEAQ come from the germline V gene (reference sequence). V lost 3 bases and J lost 5, with 16 bases in between. The CDR3: CASSFKGTPGETQYF. CDR3 DNA sequence: TGTGCCAGCAGCTTTAAAGGTACCCCCGGCGAGACCCAGTACTTC.

The rearrangement uses TRBV30 and TRBJ1-2; possible D gene TRBD1, 5 bases. Germline V gene data show CDR1 as GTSNPN and CDR2 as SVGIG (reference sequence). The CDR3 totals 15 residues. Trimming stripped 2 bases from V and 3 bases from J, with 16 bases between. The CDR3 region has the DNA TGTGCCTGGAGTCCAATCTACAGGACGGACTATGGCTACACCTTC. It codes for CAWSPIYRTDYGYTF.

This clone was seen a single time. The chain couples TRBV18 to TRBJ2-3, with D unclear. This CDR3 has 15 residues. V lost 0 bases, J lost 2 bases, and 9 bases lay in between. Germline V lookup: CDR1 KGHSH, CDR2 LQKENI. CDR3 DNA sequence: TGTGCCAGCTCACCACCAACGCAGTACACAGATACGCAGTATTTT. This codes for CASSPPTQYTDTQYF.

This clone appeared a single time. The chain couples TRBV5-1 to TRBJ2-7; D is unclear. The germline CDR1 and CDR2 sequences are SGHRS and YFSETQ. The CDR3 consists of 11 residues. Trimming took off 4 bases at V and 4 bases at J, with 6 bases between the two ends. CDR3 protein: CASSREYEQYF. The CDR3 DNA sequence: TGCGCCAGCAGCAGGGAATACGAGCAGTACTTC.

This clone was picked up one time. V gene TRBV6-1 combines with J gene TRBJ2-5; D gene ambiguous. CDR3 length: 13 residues. Trimming left V 2 bases short and J 1 base short, with 5 bases between. Germline V lookup: CDR1 MNHNS, CDR2 SASEGT. Written as DNA, the CDR3 is TGTGCCAGCAGTGAACAGCGCCAAGAGACCCAGTACTTC. It yields the protein CASSEQRQETQYF.

The chain has TRBV6-5 and TRBJ2-5; 8 nucleotides agree with TRBD1. The V gene end was trimmed by 2 bases and the J gene end by 5 bases; junction bases not matched to a gene: 1. CDR3 length equals 13 residues. CDR1 MNHEY and CDR2 SVGAGI come from the germline V gene. The CDR3 is CASSYGTGETQYF. The CDR3, as DNA: TGTGCCAGCAGTTACGGGACAGGCGAGACCCAGTACTTC.

This rearrangement joins TRBV18 to TRBJ2-1; 9 nucleotides line up with TRBD2. Germline values: CDR1 KGHSH, CDR2 LQKENI. The CDR3 is made up of 16 amino acids. The V gene end was trimmed by 6 bases and the J gene end by 4 bases; junction bases not matched to a gene: 10. The DNA of the CDR3 is TGTGCCAGCTCCCACTTGGTAGCGGGGGCATACAATGAGCAGTTCTTC. Encoded protein: CASSHLVAGAYNEQFF.

This chain joins TRBV2 and TRBJ2-3; 10 nucleotides match TRBD2. CDR1 SNHLY and CDR2 FYNNEI come from the germline V gene. Trimming at V came to 9 bases and at J to 2 bases, leaving 5 bases not matched to a gene. CDR3 length: 14 residues. This chain's CDR3 is CARSSGGLTDTQYF. CDR3 sequence (DNA): TGTGCCAGGTCTAGCGGGGGCCTCACAGATACGCAGTATTTT.

The rearrangement links TRBV6-6 to TRBJ2-1; D might be TRBD1 or TRBD2, each matching 5 bases. This CDR3 has 14 residues. The V and J ends lost 6 bases and 4 bases respectively, with 13 bases between them. Germline assignment: CDR1 MNHNY and CDR2 SVGAGI (reference sequence). In DNA form, the CDR3 reads TGTGCCAGCAGAACCGGGACGGTATACAATGAGCAGTTCTTC. It encodes CASRTGTVYNEQFF.

V and J are TRBV15 and TRBJ1-2; D unresolved. Germline lookup yields CDR1 LNHNV and CDR2 YYDKDF (reference sequence). Trimming took off 0 bases at V and 3 bases at J, with 5 bases between the two ends. The CDR3 is 13 amino acids. In DNA form, the CDR3 reads TGTGCCACCAGCAGAGAAGCTTACTATGGCTACACCTTC. Translating gives CATSREAYYGYTF.

The chain has TRBV6-5 and TRBJ2-7, with D uncertain. CDR1 is MNHEY, CDR2 SVGAGI, per germline. This CDR3 is built from 15 residues. The germline V and J ends were trimmed by 6 bases and 5 bases, with 20 bases remaining between them. CDR3 nucleotide sequence: TGTGCCAGCAGACAAGAAGGGCGTTTGGTCAACGAGCAGTACTTC. Its translation is CASRQEGRLVNEQYF.

The CDR3 DNA sequence: TGCGCCAGCAGCCAGACAGGCGGGGAGACCCAGTACTTC. Translation: CASSQTGGETQYF. The chain joins TRBV5-1 to TRBJ2-5; TRBD1 is a possible D gene (6 bases). Germline CDR1 SGHRS, CDR2 YFSETQ. V was shortened by 4 bases and J by 5 bases, with 12 bases between the two germline ends. This CDR3 has 13 residues.

The rearrangement links TRBV19 to TRBJ2-5; tentative D call: TRBD2 (5 bases). The germline CDR1 and CDR2 sequences are LNHDA and SQIVND (reference sequence). Trimming shortened V by 5 bases and J by 2 bases, and 15 bases separated the two germline ends. This CDR3 comprises 15 residues. CDR3 in amino acids: CASSARDLLQETQYF. CDR3 coding DNA: TGTGCCAGTAGTGCCCGGGATTTGCTTCAAGAGACCCAGTACTTC.

This chain joins TRBV7-3 and TRBJ2-1; D is unclear. This CDR3 has 16 residues. V lost 0 bases and J lost 0, with 9 bases in between. CDR1 is SGHTA and CDR2 is FQGTGA in the germline V gene. The CDR3 DNA reads TGTGCCAGCAGCTTAACCAAACTGGGCTCCTACAATGAGCAGTTCTTC. It specifies CASSLTKLGSYNEQFF.

The table lists this clone with a count of one. The V call is TRBV7-9, the J call TRBJ2-4; D is possibly TRBD2 (7 bases). With 1 base removed from V and 8 bases from J, the gap between germline ends came to 18 bases. CDR1 is SEHNR, CDR2 FQNEAQ, per germline (reference sequence). The CDR3 is 16 residues long. The CDR3 protein is CASSLVLRGGRDIQYF. In DNA form, the CDR3 reads TGTGCCAGCAGCTTAGTACTTCGCGGGGGCCGGGACATTCAGTACTTC.

The chain uses TRBV13 and TRBJ1-1, with D perhaps matching TRBD1 (5 bases). Germline CDR1 PRHDT, CDR2 FYEKMQ (reference sequence). This CDR3 spans 13 amino acids. V was shortened by 2 bases and J by 12 bases, with 16 bases between the two germline ends. CDR3 residues: CASSLLGRGTTFF. In nucleotides, the CDR3 is TGTGCCAGCAGCTTATTAGGGCGGGGGACGACTTTCTTT.

The rearrangement joins TRBV6-1 to TRBJ1-5, with D unresolved. The CDR3 contains 12 residues. The V gene's germline CDR1 is MNHNS and CDR2 SASEGT. The germline V and J ends were trimmed by 6 bases and 6 bases, with 9 bases remaining between them. The CDR3 spells CASRRGGQPQHF. The CDR3 DNA follows: TGTGCCAGCAGGAGAGGAGGTCAGCCCCAGCATTTT.

The CDR3 region has the DNA TGTGCCAGCAGCAAGGCAGCGGGGCCAGAGACCCAGTACTTC. Amino acid sequence: CASSKAAGPETQYF. The V gene is TRBV21-1, the J gene TRBJ2-5; the table calls TRBD2, which could not be checked here. TRBV21-1 is a pseudogene. CDR3 length equals 14 residues.

Remarks on this clone: Other DNA sequences within the sample encode an identical CDR3. V and J are TRBV5-4 and TRBJ1-1; the D is unclear. The CDR3 loop spans 15 amino acids. Looked up from germline, CDR1 is SGHNT and CDR2 is YYREEE (reference sequence). Trimming left V 2 bases short and J 0 bases short, with 11 bases between. The CDR3 reads CASSFGSTLNTEAFF. CDR3 coding DNA: TGTGCCAGCAGCTTCGGCAGTACCCTGAACACTGAAGCTTTCTTT.

The V and J genes are TRBV7-9 and TRBJ1-3, with D perhaps TRBD1 (5 bases). Trimming removed 5 bases at V and 2 bases at J, with 13 bases between. This CDR3 has 15 amino acids. Germline CDR1 and CDR2: SEHNR and FQNEAQ (reference sequence). The CDR3: CASSPRKGTGNTIYF. The CDR3 DNA reads as TGTGCCAGCAGCCCACGGAAGGGGACTGGAAACACCATATATTTT.

The chain joins TRBV18 to TRBJ2-6, with 8 bases identical to TRBD1. The CDR3 contains 17 residues. V lost 0 bases and J lost 3; bases outside the gene matches: 4. CDR1 is KGHSH and CDR2 is LQKENI in the germline V gene. The CDR3 is CASSPPGQVGGANVLTF. The CDR3, as DNA: TGTGCCAGCTCACCACCGGGACAGGTTGGTGGGGCCAACGTCCTGACTTTC.

This clone has just one count. This chain connects TRBV9 to TRBJ2-1; 7 positions agree with TRBD2. The CDR3 has 14 amino acids. Losses at the gene ends were 0 bases for V and 7 bases for J; bases not matched to a gene: 4. Germline lookup yields CDR1 SGDLS and CDR2 YYNGEE. CDR3 amino acids: CASSVAGRGNEQFF. In nucleotides, the CDR3 is TGTGCCAGCAGCGTAGCGGGGCGGGGGAATGAGCAGTTCTTC.

The chain uses TRBV7-2 and TRBJ2-3; tentatively, D is TRBD2 (5 bases). In germline, CDR1 is SGHTA, CDR2 FQGNSA. V was shortened by 3 bases and J by 4 bases, with 17 bases between the two germline ends. The CDR3 consists of 16 residues. CDR3 DNA sequence: TGTGCCAGCAGCTTCGGTAGACCGAGGGAACCAGATACGCAGTATTTT. This codes for CASSFGRPREPDTQYF.

The chain links TRBV7-8 to TRBJ1-1, with D possibly being TRBD1 (5 bases). The CDR3 is 13 amino acids. Germline CDR1 is SGHVS and CDR2 is FQNEAQ. Trimming removed 4 bases at V and 8 bases at J, with 14 bases between. CDR3 amino acids: CASSSDRGAEAFF. CDR3 sequence (DNA): TGTGCCAGCAGCTCTGATCGCGGGGCGGAAGCTTTCTTT.

V gene TRBV7-9 combines with J gene TRBJ2-5, with a possible D match to TRBD1 (6 bases). Per the germline V gene, CDR1 is SEHNR and CDR2 is FQNEAQ (reference sequence). This CDR3 is built from 13 residues. V was cut by 5 bases and J by 5 bases, with 12 bases left in between. The CDR3 sequence is CASSPQGGETQYF. In DNA form, the CDR3 reads TGTGCCAGCAGCCCACAGGGTGGGGAGACCCAGTACTTC.

The chain uses TRBV5-1 and TRBJ1-5; weak D call: TRBD1 (5 bases). Between the trimmed V and J ends, which lost 0 bases and 3 bases, there was a span of 10 bases. Germline CDR1 and CDR2: SGHRS and YFSETQ. This CDR3 has 15 residues. The CDR3 sequence: CASSLGPGYNQPQHF. The CDR3 DNA reads as TGCGCCAGCAGCTTGGGTCCAGGGTACAATCAGCCCCAGCATTTT.

Regarding this clone: At the DNA level, this CDR3 is encoded by other sequences in the same sample as well. The chain joins TRBV5-1 to TRBJ1-2, with TRBD1 as a possible D gene (5 bases). Germline V lookup: CDR1 SGHRS, CDR2 YFSETQ. V was shortened by 1 base and J by 4 bases, with 11 bases between the two germline ends. The CDR3 extends over 14 amino acids. The chain's CDR3 is CASSLSDRGYGYTF. DNA of the CDR3: TGCGCCAGCAGCTTGTCTGACAGAGGCTATGGCTACACCTTC.

The chain links TRBV6-5 to TRBJ1-2; 7 positions agree with TRBD1. CDR3 size: 14 residues. Germline CDR1 and CDR2: MNHEY and SVGAGI. V shed 4 bases, J shed 1 base, and the junction held 3 bases outside the gene matches. The CDR3 spells CASSLTGLNYGYTF. CDR3 coding DNA: TGTGCCAGCAGTTTGACAGGGCTTAACTATGGCTACACCTTC.